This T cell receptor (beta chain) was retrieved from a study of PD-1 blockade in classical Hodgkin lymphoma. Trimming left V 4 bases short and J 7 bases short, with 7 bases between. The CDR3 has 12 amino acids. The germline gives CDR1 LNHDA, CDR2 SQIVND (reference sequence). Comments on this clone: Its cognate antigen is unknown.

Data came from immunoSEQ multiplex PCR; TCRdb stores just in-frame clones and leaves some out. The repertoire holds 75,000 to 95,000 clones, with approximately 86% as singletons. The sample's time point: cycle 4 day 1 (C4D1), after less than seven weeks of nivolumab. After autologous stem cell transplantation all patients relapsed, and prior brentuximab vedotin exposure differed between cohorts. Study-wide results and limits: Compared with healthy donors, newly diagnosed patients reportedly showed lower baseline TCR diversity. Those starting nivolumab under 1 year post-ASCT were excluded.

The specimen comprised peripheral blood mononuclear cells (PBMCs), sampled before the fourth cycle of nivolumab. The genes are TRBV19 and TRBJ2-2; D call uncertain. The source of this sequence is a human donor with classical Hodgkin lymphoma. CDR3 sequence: CASSTLGGELFF. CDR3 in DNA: TGTGCCAGTAGTACCCTTGGCGGGGAGCTGTTTTTT.